This is a list of T cell receptor beta chains from one sample in a study of blood T cell repertoires in COVID-19. Only in-frame clones appear in the TCRdb table, and some are missing; sequencing was by immunoSEQ multiplex PCR. The sample comprises approximately 350,000 clones, around 87% of which are singletons, and roughly 6% rests with the top ten. Sequenced sample: peripheral blood. The receptors derive from a woman between 45 and 65 years old with COVID-19, enrolled during active disease. Both conserved end residues are part of each CDR3. Fields, in order: clone size, D gene, V gene, J gene, CDR3 protein. A D gene is named only where the DNA matches it firmly. Not all rows give a size; the values are once, few, many and, for expanded clones, a class.

.	.	TRBV2	TRBJ2-5	CASSGQGIQETQYF
.	.	TRBV19	TRBJ1-6	CASSTSIEVGGSPLHF
.	.	TRBV5-6	TRBJ2-7	CASSPGRRDRSYEQYF
once	.	TRBV18	TRBJ2-2	CASSSLTNAGELFF
.	TRBD2	TRBV30	TRBJ2-7	CAWAPGLAGVYEQYF
.	TRBD2	TRBV11-3	TRBJ2-3	CASSINGEGNLRAPTDTQYF
.	.	TRBV13	TRBJ2-3	CASSGTGTSTDTQYF
few	.	TRBV10-3	TRBJ1-3	CAAYGGNSGNTIYF
.	.	TRBV27	TRBJ1-2	CASSSTVAPYGYTF
.	TRBD1	TRBV23-1	TRBJ2-7	CASSQKGQDAYEQYF
.	.	TRBV7-2	TRBJ1-1	CASSLVIGALNTEAFF
.	TRBD2	TRBV12-5	TRBJ2-5	CASGRQGLAAQYF
many	TRBD2	TRBV10-3	TRBJ2-7	CASGAGGYEQYF
.	TRBD2	TRBV24-1	TRBJ2-3	CATSDLALAGGISTDTQYF
.	.	TRBV10-3	TRBJ2-1	CAISGVADNEQFF
once	TRBD1	TRBV2	TRBJ1-1	CASRPNRGLNTEAFF
.	TRBD2	TRBV6-5	TRBJ2-1	CASSRLAGGPNEQFF
.	.	TRBV5-4	TRBJ1-2	CASSSGSSTGNYGYTF
.	.	TRBV5-6	TRBJ1-4	CASSPRLGKLFF
once	TRBD1	TRBV18	TRBJ1-6	CASSRDSYNSPLHF
.	.	TRBV19	TRBJ1-1	CASSMGGLDEAFF
.	.	TRBV18	TRBJ1-2	CASSPTGRAKDTYGYTF
few	.	TRBV6-5	TRBJ2-7	CASSYTAGVYEQYF
.	TRBD1	TRBV18	TRBJ2-7	CASSPNSGTGDDEQYF
.	TRBD1	TRBV13	TRBJ1-1	CASSFREQGGTEAFF
few	TRBD2	TRBV7-2	TRBJ2-7	CASSLAGTSGSYEQYF
.	TRBD1	TRBV5-4	TRBJ1-2	CASSLGAGTENYGYTF
.	.	TRBV21-1	TRBJ2-3	CASSKGTGYSTDTQYF
.	TRBD1	TRBV6-5	TRBJ1-1	CASSRTGAPNTEAFF
once	TRBD1	TRBV19	TRBJ1-1	CASSQLYTGTGKEAFF
.	TRBD1	TRBV25-1	TRBJ2-1	CASSLGQGANEQFF